These 2 T cell receptor beta chains were all obtained from the same sample, sequenced in a study of T cell repertoires in cytomegalovirus infection. TCRdb reprocessed the reads with MiXCR, giving one entry per CDR3 protein. The data hold about a million distinct CDR3 sequences, with roughly 30% observed a single time. These TCRs' antigens remain unknown. The input for sequencing was cultured CD8+ T cells from PBMCs, taken from culture after CMV antigen stimulation. The receptors come from a human donor in good health (CMV status not recorded). Some clones in this sample may be carry-over from other donors' samples.

This sequence joins TRBV7-9 and TRBJ1-4, with TRBD1 as a possible D gene (5 bases). Germline CDR1 and CDR2: SEHNR and FQNEAQ (reference sequence). The CDR3 sequence is 13 residues long. V was pared by 3 bases and J by 6 bases, with 8 bases between. The CDR3 is CASSFRGDEKLFF. DNA of the CDR3: TGTGCCAGCAGCTTCCGGGGGGATGAAAAACTGTTTTTT.

V is TRBV27 and J is TRBJ2-4, with 8 bases fitting TRBD2. J lost 4 bases, V lost 6 bases, and 5 bases had no gene match. The germline gives CDR1 MNHEY, CDR2 SMNVEV (reference sequence). There are 14 residues in the CDR3. This CDR3 is CASRLLADKNIQYF. The CDR3 nucleotides read TGTGCCAGCAGACTACTAGCGGATAAAAACATTCAGTACTTC.